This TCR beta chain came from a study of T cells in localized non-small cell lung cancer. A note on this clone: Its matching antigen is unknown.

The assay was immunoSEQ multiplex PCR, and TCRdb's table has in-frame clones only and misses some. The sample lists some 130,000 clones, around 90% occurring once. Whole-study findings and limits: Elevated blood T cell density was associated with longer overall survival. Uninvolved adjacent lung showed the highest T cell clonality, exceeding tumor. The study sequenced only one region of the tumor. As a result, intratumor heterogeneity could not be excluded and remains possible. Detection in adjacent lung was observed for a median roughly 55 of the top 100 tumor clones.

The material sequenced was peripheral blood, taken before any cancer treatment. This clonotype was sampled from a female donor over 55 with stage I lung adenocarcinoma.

CDR3 in amino acids: CASSQPRDGPRTGELFF. CDR3 nucleotides: TGCGCCAGCAGTCAACCCCGGGACGGGCCGAGAACCGGGGAGCTGTTTTTT. The chain is built from TRBV23-1 and TRBJ2-2, with D perhaps being TRBD1 or TRBD2 (5 bases each). TRBV23-1 is sorted into the ORF group, with uncertain function. The CDR3 consists of 17 residues. The V gene lost 2 bases and the J gene lost 5 bases, with 18 bases spanning the gap.